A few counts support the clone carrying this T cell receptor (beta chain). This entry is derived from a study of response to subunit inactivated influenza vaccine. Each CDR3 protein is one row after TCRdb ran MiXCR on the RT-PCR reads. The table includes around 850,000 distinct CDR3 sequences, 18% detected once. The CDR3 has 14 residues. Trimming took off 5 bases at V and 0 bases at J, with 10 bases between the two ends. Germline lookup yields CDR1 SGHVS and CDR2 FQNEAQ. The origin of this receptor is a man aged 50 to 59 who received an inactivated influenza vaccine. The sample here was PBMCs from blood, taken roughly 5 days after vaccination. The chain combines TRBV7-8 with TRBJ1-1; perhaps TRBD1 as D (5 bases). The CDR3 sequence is CASSTGLLNTEAFF. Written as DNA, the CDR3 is TGTGCCAGCAGCACAGGACTTCTGAACACTGAAGCTTTCTTT.